This TCR beta chain was observed in a study of cytomegalovirus exposure and HLA in healthy donors. Study findings and constraints: In an earlier analysis, about 87% or about 30%: the productive usage of most TCR beta V segments.

As concerns this clone: Its specificity is unknown.

CDR1 is SGHRS and CDR2 is YFSETQ in the germline V gene. This CDR3 has 17 amino acids. V lost 0 bases to trimming and J lost 10 bases; unmatched junction nucleotides: 17. Use of 60 Vbeta and 13 Jbeta primers characterized the PCR. TCRdb's copy holds only in-frame clones and misses some; the assay was immunoSEQ multiplex PCR. The sample shows about 130,000 clones, 75% to 85% of them seen only once. The chain links TRBV5-1 to TRBJ1-2, with 8 bases matching TRBD1. Sequencing used PBMCs. The clonotype was recovered from a man aged 50 to 60 in good health and CMV-seronegative. The CDR3 bases are TGCGCCAGCAGCTTGGTTGTCATTTCGACAGGGGTAACTCCCTACACCTTC. Amino acids: CASSLVVISTGVTPYTF.